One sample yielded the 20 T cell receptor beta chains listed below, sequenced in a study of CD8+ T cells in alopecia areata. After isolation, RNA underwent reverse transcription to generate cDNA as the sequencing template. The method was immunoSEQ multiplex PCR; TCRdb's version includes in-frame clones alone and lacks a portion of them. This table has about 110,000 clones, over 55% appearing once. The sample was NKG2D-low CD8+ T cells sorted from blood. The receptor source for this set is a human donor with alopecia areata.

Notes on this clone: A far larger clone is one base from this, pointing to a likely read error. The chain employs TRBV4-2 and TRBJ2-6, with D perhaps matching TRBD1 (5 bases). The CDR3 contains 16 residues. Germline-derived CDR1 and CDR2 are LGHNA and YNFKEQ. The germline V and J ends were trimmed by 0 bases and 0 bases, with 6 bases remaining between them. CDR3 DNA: TGTGCCAGCAGCCAAGATCAGGGCTCTGGGGCCAACGTCCTGACTTTC. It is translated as CASSQDQGSGANVLTF.

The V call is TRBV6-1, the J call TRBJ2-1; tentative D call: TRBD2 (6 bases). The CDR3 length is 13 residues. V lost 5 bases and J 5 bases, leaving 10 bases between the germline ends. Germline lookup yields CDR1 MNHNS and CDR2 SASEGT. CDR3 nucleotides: TGTGCCAGCAGTCAGGGACTCCACAATGAGCAGTTCTTC. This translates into CASSQGLHNEQFF.

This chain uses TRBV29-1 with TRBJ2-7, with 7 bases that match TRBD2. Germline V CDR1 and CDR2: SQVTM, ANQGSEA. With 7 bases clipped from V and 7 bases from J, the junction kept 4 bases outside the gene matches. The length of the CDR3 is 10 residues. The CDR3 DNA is TGCAGCGCCGTGGGGGGGGAGCAGTACTTC. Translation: CSAVGGEQYF.

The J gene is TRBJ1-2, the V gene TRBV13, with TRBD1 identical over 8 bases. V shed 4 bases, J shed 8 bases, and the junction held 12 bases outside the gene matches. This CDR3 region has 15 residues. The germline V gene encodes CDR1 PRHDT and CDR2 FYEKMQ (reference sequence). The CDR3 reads CASSSVDRGLSGYTF. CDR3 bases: TGTGCCAGCAGCTCAGTAGACAGGGGCCTAAGCGGCTACACCTTC. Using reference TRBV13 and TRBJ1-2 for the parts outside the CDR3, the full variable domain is AAGVIQSPRHLIKEKRETATLKCYPIPRHDTVYWYQQGPGQDPQFLISFYEKMQSDKGSIPDRFSAQQFSDYHSELNMSSLELGDSALYFCASSSVDRGLSGYTFGSGTRLTVV.

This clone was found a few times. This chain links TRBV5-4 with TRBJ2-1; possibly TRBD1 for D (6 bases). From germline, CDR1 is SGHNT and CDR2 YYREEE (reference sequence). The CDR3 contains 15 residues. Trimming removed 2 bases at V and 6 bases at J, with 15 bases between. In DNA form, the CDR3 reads TGTGCCAGCAGCTTCAGGGGAATTATGGGCAATGAGCAGTTCTTC. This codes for CASSFRGIMGNEQFF.

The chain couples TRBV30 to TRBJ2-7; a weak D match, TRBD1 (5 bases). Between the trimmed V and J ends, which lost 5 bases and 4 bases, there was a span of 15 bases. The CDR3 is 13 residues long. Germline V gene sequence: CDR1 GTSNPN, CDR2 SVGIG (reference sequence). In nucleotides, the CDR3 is TGTGCCTGGGGGGCCGTCCAACTGTACGAGCAGTACTTC. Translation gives CAWGAVQLYEQYF.

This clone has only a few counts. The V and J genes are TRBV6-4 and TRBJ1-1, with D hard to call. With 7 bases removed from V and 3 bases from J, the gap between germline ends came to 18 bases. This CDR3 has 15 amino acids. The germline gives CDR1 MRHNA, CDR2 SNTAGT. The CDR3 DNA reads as TGTGCCAGCAAAAGAAACAGTATCGGGGACACTGAAGCTTTCTTT. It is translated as CASKRNSIGDTEAFF.

The CDR3 sequence: CASSQDMRPGELFF. The CDR3, as DNA: TGCGCCAGCAGCCAAGATATGCGCCCCGGGGAGCTGTTTTTT. The chain links TRBV4-1 to TRBJ2-2, with D unclear. V shed 0 bases and J shed 6 bases, with 8 bases lying between them. The CDR3 is 14 residues long. Germline CDR1 MGHRA, CDR2 YSYEKL.

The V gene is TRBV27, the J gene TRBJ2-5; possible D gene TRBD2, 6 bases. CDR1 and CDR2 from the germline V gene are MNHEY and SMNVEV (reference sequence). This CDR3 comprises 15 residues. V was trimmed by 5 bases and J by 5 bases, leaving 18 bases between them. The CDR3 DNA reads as TGTGCCAGCAGTACATCGGCCGGGGGAGGTGAGACCCAGTACTTC. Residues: CASSTSAGGGETQYF.

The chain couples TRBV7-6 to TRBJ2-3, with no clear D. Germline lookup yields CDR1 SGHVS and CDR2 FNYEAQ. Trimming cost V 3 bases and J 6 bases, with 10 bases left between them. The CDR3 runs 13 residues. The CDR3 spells CASSFGLGDTQYF. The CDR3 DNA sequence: TGTGCCAGCAGCTTTGGTTTGGGGGATACGCAGTATTTT.

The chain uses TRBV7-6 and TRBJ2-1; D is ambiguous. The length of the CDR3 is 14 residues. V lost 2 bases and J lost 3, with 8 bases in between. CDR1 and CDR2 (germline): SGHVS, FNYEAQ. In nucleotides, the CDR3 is TGTGCCAGCAGCTTATCCGCTAGCTACAATGAGCAGTTCTTC. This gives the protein CASSLSASYNEQFF.

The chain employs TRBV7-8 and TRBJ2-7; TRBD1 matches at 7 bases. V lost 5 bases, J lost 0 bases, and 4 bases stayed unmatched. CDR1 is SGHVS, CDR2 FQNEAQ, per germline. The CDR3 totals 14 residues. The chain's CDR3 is CASSAGTDSYEQYF. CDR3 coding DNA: TGTGCCAGCAGCGCCGGGACAGACTCCTACGAGCAGTACTTC.

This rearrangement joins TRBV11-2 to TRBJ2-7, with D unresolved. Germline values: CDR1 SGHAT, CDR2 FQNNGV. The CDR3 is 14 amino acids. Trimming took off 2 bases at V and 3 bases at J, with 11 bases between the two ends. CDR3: CASSLTPAGYEQYF. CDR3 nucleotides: TGTGCCAGCAGCTTAACCCCGGCCGGCTACGAGCAGTACTTC.

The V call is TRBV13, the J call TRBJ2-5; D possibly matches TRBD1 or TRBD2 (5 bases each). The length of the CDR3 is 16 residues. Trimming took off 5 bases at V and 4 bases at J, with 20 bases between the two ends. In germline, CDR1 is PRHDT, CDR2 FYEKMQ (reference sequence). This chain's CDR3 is CASSTRDGGLSETQYF. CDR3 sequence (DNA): TGTGCCAGCAGCACCCGGGACGGAGGACTCTCAGAGACCCAGTACTTC.

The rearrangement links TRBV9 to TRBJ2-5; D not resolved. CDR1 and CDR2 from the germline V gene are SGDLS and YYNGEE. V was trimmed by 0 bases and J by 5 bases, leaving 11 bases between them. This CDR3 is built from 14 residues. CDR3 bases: TGTGCCAGCAGCGTAGAACCGGTCAGGGAGACCCAGTACTTC. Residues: CASSVEPVRETQYF.

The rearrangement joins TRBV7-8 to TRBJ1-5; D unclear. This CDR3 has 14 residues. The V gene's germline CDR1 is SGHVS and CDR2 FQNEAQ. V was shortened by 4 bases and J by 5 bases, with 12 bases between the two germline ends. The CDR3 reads CASSSSDWDQPQHF. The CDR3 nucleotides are TGTGCCAGCAGCTCTAGCGATTGGGATCAGCCCCAGCATTTT.

The CDR3, as DNA: TGTGCCAGCAGTCAGGGTTGGGGCAATCAGCCCCAGCATTTT. This encodes CASSQGWGNQPQHF. V usage is TRBV6-5 and J usage is TRBJ1-5, with D possibly being TRBD1 (5 bases). The CDR3 consists of 14 residues. The V and J ends lost 5 bases and 2 bases respectively, with 10 bases between them. Germline CDR1 reads MNHEY; CDR2 reads SVGAGI.

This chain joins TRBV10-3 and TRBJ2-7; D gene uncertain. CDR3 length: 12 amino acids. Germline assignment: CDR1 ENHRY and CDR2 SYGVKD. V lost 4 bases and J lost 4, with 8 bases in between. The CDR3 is CAISADLYEQYF. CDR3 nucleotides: TGTGCCATCAGTGCCGACCTGTACGAGCAGTACTTC.

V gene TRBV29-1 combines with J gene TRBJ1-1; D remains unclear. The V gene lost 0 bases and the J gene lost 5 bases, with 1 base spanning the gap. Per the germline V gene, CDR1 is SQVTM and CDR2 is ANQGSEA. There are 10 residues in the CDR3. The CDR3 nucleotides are TGCAGCGTTGAAGAAACTGAAGCTTTCTTT. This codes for CSVEETEAFF.

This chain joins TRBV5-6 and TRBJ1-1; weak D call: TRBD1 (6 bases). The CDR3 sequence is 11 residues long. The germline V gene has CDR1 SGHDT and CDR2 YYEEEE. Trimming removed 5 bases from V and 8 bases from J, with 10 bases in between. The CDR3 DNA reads TGTGCCAGCAGGAAACAGGGAGAAGCTTTCTTT. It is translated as CASRKQGEAFF.